This TCR beta chain originates from a study of shared clonotypes between healthy human individuals. CDR3 length equals 15 residues. Trimming pared 1 base from V and 0 bases from J, leaving 10 bases between. The germline V gene encodes CDR1 SEHNR and CDR2 FQNEAQ (reference sequence). Sequenced by immunoSEQ multiplex PCR; TCRdb stores in-frame clones only, minus some. The sample consists of over 2 million clones, about 95% of them appearing once. Naive-designated CD8 cells lacked CD45RO, were positively enriched for CCR7, and omitted terminally differentiated effector memory CD45RA+ cells. Donors had no recently reported acute infections or vaccinations and were HIV-negative. About this clone itself: This same CDR3 is encoded by further DNA sequences in the sample.

Sequenced material: naive CD8+ T cells sorted from blood. The sequence was obtained from a man aged 18 to 30 in good health. This chain joins TRBV7-9 and TRBJ2-7, with D possibly matching TRBD1 (5 bases). The CDR3 sequence: CASSLVAGSSYEQYF. For the CDR3, the DNA is TGTGCCAGCAGCTTAGTTGCAGGGTCCTCCTACGAGCAGTACTTC.